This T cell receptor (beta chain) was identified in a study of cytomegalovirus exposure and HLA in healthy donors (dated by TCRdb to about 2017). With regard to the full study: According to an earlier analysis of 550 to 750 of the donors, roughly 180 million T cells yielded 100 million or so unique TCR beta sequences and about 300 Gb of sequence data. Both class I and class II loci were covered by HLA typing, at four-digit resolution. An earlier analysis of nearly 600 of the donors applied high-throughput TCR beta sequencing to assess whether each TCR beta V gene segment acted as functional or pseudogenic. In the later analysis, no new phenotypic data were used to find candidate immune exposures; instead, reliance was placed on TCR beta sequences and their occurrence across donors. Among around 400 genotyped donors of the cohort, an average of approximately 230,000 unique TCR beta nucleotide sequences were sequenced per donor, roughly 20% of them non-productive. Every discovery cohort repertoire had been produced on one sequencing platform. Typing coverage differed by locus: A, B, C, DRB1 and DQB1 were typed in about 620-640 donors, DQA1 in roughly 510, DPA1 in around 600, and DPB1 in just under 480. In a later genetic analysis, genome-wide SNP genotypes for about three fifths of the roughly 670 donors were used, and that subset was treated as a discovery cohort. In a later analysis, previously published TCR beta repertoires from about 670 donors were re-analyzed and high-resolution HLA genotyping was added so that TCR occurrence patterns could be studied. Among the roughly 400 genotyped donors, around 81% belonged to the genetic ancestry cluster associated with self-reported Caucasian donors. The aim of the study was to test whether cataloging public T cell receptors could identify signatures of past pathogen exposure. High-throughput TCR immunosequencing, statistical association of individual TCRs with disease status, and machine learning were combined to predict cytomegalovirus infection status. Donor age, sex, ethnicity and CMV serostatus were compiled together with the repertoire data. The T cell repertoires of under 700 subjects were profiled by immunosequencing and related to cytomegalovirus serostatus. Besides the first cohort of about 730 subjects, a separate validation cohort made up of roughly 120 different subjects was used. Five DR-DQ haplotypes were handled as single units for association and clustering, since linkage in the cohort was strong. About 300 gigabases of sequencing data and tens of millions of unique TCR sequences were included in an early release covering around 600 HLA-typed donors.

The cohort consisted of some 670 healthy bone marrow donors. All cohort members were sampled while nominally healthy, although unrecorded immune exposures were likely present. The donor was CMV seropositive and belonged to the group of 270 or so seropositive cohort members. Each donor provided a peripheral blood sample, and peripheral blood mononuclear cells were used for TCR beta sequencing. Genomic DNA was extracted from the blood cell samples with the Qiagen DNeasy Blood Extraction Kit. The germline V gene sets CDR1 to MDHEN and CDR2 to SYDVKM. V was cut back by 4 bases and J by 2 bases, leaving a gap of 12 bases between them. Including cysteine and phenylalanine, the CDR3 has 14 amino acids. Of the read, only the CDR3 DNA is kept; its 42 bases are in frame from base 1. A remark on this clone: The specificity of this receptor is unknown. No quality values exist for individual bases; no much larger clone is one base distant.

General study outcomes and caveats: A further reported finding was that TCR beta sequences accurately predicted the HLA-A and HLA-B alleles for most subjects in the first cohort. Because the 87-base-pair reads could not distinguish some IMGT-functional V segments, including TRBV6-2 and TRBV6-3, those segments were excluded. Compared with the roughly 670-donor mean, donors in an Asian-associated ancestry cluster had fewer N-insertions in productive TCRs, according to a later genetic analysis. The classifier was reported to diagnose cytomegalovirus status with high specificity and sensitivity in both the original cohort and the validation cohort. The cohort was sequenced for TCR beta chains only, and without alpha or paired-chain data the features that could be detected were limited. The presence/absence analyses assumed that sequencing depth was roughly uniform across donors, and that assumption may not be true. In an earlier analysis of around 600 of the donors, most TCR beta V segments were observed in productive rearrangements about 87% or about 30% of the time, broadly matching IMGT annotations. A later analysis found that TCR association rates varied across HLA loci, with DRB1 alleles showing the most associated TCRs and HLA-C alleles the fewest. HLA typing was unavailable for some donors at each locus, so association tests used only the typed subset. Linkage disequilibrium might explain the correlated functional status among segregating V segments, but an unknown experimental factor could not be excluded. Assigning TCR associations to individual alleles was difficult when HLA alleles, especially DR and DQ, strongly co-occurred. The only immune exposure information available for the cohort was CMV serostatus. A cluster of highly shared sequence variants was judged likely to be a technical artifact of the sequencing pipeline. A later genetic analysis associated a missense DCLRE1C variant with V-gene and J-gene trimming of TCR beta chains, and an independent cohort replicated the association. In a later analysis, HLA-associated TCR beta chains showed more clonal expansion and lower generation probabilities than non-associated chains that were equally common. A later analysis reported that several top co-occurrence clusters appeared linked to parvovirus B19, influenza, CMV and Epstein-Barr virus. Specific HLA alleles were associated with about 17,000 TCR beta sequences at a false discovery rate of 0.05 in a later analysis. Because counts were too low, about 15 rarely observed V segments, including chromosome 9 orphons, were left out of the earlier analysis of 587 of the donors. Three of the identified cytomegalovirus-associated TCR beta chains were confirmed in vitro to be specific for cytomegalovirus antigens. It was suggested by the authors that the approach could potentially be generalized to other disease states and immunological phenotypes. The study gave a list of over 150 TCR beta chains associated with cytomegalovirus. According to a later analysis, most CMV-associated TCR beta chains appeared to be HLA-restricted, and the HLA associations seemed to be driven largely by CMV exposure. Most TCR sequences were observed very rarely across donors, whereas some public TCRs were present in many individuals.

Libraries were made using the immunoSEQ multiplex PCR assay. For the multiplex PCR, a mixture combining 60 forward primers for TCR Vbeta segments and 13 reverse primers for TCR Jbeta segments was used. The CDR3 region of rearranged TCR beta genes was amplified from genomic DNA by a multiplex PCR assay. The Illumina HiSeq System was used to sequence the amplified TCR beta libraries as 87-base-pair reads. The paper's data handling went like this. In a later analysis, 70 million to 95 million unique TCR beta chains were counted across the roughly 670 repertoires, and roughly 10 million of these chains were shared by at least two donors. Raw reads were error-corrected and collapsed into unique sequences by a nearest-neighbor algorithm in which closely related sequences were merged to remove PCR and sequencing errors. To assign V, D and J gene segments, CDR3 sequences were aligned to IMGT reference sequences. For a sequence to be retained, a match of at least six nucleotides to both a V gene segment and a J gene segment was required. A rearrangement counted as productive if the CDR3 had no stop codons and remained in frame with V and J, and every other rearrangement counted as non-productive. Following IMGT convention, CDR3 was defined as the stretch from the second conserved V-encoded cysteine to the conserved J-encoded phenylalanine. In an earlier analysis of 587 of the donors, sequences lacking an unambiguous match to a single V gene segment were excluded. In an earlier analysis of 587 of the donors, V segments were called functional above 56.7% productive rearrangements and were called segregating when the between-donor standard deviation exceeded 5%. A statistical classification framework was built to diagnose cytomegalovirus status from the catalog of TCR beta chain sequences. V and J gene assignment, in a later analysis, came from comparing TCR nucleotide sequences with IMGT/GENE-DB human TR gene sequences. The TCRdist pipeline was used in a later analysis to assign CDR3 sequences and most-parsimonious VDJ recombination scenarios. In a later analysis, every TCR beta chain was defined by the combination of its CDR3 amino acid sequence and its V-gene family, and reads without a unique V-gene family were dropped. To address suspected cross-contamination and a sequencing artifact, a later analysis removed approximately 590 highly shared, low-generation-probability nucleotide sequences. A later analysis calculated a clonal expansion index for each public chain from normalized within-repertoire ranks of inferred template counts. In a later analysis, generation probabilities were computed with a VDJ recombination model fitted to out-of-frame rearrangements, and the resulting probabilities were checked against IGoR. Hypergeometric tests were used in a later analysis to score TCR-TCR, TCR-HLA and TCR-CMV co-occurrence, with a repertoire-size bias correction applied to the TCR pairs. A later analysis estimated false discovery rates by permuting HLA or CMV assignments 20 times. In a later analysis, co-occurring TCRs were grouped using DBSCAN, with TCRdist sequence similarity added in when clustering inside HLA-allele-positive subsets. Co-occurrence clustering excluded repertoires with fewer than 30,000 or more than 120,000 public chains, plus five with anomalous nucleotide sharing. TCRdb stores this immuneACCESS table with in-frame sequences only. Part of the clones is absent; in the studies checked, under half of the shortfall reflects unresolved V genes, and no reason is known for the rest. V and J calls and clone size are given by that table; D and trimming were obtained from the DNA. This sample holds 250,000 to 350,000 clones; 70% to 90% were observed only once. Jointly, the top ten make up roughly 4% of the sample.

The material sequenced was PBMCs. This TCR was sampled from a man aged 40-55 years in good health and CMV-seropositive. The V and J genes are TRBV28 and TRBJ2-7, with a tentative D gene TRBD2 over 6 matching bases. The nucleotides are TGTGCCAGCAGTTCAAAGCGGAGGGCCTACGAGCAGTACTTC. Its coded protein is CASSSKRRAYEQYF. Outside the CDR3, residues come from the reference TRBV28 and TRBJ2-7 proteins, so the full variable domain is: DVKVTQSSRYLVKRTGEKVFLECVQDMDHENMFWYRQDPGLGLRLIYFSYDVKMKEKGDIPEGYSVSREKKERFSLILESASTNQTSMYLCASSSKRRAYEQYFGPGTRLTVT.